This T cell receptor beta chain was obtained from a study of OX40 agonist ivuxolimab in advanced cancers. Across the whole study: Patients got intravenous ivuxolimab at 0.01 to 10 mg/kg every 2 weeks. Antecedent anti-PD-1, anti-PD-L1 or anti-CTLA-4 therapy was permissible, with over 35% having received some. Study outcomes and limitations: The study found that CD8+ T cells averaged more expanded clones than CD4+. The CD4+ and CD8+ T cells in the blood had expanded clonally by week 6 at 0.1 to 3.0 mg/kg.

To note about this clone: Its antigen is as yet unknown.

Only in-frame clones appear in the TCRdb table, and some are missing; sequencing was by immunoSEQ multiplex PCR. Of approximately 60,000 clones in the sample, around 84% were seen once. The V and J ends lost 0 bases and 4 bases, in that order; junction bases with no gene match: 3. This CDR3 has 14 amino acids. CDR1 is WNHNN, CDR2 SYGVQD, per germline (reference sequence). This sequence was found in an adult with an advanced solid tumor such as melanoma, head and neck, liver or kidney cancer. The J gene is TRBJ2-7, the V gene TRBV10-1, with 7 bases lining up with TRBD2. The material was CD4+ or CD8+ T cells sorted from blood, obtained in a trial of the OX40 agonist ivuxolimab. In DNA, the CDR3 is TGCGCCAGCAGTGAGTCTGTAGCGGGTTACGAGCAGTACTTC. This sequence encodes CASSESVAGYEQYF.